This T cell receptor (beta chain) was retrieved from a study of T cell repertoires in cytomegalovirus infection. Background on the study: Based on public TCR beta signatures, there were indications of CMV infection and of a matching HLA type. General study results and limits: The ex vivo response was dominated by HLA-C-restricted CMV-specific TCR beta clonotypes.

The CDR3 sequence is 15 residues long. CDR1 is LNHDA and CDR2 is SQIVND in the germline V gene (reference sequence). Trimming removed 4 bases at V and 5 bases at J, with 15 bases between. There are many counts of this clonotype. What it recognizes is unknown. TCRdb itself ran the reads through MiXCR, one entry per CDR3 protein. The data contain 450,000 to 650,000 distinct CDR3 sequences, about 30% of them seen just once; the ten biggest clones take up less than 15%. The V and J genes are TRBV19 and TRBJ2-1; no definite D call. This receptor was taken from a human donor in good health (CMV status not recorded). Some clones in this sample may be carry-over from other donors' samples. Sample: PBMCs. The CDR3 sequence is CASSKSPRGDNEQFF. For the CDR3, the DNA is TGTGCCAGTAGTAAATCCCCACGTGGCGACAATGAGCAGTTCTTC.